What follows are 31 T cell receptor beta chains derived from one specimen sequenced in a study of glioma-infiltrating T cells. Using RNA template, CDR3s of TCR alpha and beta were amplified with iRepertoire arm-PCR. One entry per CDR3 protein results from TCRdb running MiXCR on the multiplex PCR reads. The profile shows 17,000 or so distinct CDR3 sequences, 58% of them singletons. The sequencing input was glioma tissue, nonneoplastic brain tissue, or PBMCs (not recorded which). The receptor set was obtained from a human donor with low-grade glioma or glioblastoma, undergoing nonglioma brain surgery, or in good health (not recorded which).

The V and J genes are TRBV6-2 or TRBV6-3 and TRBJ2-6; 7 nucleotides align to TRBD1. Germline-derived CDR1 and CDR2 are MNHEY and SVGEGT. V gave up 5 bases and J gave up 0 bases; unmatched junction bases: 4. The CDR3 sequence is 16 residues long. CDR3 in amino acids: CASSKTGTSGANVLTF. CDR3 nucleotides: TGTGCCAGCAGTAAGACAGGGACCTCTGGGGCCAACGTCCTGACTTTC.

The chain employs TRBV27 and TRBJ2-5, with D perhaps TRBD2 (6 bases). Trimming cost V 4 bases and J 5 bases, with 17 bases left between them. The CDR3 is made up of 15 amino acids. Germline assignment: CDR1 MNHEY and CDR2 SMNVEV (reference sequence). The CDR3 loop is CASSSELASLETQYF. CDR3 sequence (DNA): TGTGCCAGCAGTTCAGAACTAGCCTCTTTGGAGACCCAGTACTTC.

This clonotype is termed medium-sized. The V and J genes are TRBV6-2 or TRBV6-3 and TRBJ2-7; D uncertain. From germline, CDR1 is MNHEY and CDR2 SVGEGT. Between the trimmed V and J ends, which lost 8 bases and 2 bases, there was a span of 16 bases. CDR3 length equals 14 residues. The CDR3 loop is CASSPKASTYEQYF. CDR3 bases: TGTGCCAGCTCCCCTAAGGCCAGCACCTACGAGCAGTACTTC.

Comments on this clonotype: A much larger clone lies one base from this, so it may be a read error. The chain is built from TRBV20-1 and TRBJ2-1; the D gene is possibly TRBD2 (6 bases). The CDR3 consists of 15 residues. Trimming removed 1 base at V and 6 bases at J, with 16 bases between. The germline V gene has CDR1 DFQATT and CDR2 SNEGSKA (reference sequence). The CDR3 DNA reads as TGCAGTGCTAGAGCCCTGACTAGAGGGAGCAATGAGCAGTTCTTC. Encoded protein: CSARALTRGSNEQFF.

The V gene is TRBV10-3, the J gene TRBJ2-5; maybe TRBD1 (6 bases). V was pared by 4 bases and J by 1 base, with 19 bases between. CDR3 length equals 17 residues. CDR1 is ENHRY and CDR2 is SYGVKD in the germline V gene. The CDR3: CAISAGRGNIPQETQYF. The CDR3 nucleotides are TGTGCCATCAGTGCGGGCAGGGGTAATATCCCCCAAGAGACCCAGTACTTC.

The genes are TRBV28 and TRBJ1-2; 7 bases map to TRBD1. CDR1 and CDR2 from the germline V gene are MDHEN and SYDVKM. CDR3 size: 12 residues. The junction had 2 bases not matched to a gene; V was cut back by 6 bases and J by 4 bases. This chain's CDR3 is CASRPGGYGYTF. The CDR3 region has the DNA TGTGCCAGCAGACCAGGGGGCTATGGCTACACCTTC.

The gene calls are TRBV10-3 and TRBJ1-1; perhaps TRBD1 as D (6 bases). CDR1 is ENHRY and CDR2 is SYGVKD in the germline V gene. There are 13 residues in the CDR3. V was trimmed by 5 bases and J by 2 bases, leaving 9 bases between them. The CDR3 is CAISSTGNTEAFF. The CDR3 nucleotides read TGTGCCATCAGTTCGACAGGCAACACTGAAGCTTTCTTT.

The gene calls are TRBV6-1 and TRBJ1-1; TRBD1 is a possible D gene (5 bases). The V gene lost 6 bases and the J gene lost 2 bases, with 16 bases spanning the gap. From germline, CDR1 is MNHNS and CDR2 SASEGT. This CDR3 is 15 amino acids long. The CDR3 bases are TGTGCCAGCAGAGACAGTCGGAACCCTAACACTGAAGCTTTCTTT. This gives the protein CASRDSRNPNTEAFF.

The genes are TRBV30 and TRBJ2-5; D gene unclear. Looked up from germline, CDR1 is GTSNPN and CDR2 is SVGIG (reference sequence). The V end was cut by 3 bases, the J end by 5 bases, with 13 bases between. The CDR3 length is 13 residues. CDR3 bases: TGTGCCTGGAGAAAAGAAAACGTCGAGACCCAGTACTTC. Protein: CAWRKENVETQYF.

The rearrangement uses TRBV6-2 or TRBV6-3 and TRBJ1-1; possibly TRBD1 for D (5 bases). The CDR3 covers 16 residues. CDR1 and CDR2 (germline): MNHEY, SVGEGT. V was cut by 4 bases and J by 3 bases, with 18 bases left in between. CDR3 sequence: CASSSRQRARDTEAFF. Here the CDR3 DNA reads TGTGCCAGCAGTTCCCGACAGAGGGCCAGGGACACTGAAGCTTTCTTT.

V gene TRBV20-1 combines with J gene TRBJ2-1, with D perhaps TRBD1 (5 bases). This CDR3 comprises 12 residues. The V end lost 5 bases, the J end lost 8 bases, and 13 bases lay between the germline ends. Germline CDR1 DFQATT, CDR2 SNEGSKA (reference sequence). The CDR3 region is CSAPDNVYEQFF. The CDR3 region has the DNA TGCAGTGCTCCGGACAATGTGTATGAGCAGTTCTTC.

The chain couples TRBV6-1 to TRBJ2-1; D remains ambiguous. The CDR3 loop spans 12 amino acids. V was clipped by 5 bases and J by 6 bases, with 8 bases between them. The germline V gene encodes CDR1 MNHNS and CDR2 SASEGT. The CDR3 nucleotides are TGTGCCAGCAGTTCGCAGGTCAATGAGCAGTTCTTC. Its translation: CASSSQVNEQFF.

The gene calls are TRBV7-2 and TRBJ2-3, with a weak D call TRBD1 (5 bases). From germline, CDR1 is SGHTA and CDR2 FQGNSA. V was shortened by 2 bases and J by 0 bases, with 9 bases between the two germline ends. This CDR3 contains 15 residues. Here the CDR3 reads CASSLRQLSTDTQYF. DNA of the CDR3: TGTGCCAGCAGCTTAAGACAGCTTAGCACAGATACGCAGTATTTT. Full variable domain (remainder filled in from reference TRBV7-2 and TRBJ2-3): GAGVSQSPSNKVTEKGKDVELRCDPISGHTALYWYRQSLGQGLEFLIYFQGNSAPDKSGLPSDRFSAERTGGSVSTLTIQRTQQEDSAVYLCASSLRQLSTDTQYFGPGTRLTVL.

The DNA for the CDR3 is TGTGCCAGCAGACAGGACATAATAAGGAACACTGAAGCTTTCTTT. Protein: CASRQDIIRNTEAFF. The rearrangement uses TRBV7-9 and TRBJ1-1; D may be TRBD1 (5 bases). The V gene's germline CDR1 is SEHNR and CDR2 FQNEAQ (reference sequence). The length of the CDR3 is 15 residues. Trimming shortened V by 6 bases and J by 1 base, and 15 bases separated the two germline ends.

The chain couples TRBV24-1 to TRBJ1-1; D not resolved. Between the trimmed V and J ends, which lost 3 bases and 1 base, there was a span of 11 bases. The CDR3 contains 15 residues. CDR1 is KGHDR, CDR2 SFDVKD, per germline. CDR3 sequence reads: CATSDPSYPNTEAFF. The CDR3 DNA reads TGTGCCACCAGTGATCCGAGCTACCCGAACACTGAAGCTTTCTTT.

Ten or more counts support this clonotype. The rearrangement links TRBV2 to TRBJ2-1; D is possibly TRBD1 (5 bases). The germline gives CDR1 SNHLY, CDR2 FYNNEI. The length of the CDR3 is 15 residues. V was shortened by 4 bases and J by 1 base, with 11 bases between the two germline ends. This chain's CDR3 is CASSAAQGSYNEQFF. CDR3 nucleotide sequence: TGTGCCAGCAGTGCTGCCCAGGGTTCCTACAATGAGCAGTTCTTC.

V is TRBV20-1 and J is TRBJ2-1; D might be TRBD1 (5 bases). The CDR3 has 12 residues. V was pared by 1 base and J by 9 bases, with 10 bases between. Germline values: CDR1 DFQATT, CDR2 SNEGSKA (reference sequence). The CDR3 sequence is CSARAPDSEQFF. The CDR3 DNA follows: TGCAGTGCTAGAGCCCCCGACAGTGAGCAGTTCTTC.

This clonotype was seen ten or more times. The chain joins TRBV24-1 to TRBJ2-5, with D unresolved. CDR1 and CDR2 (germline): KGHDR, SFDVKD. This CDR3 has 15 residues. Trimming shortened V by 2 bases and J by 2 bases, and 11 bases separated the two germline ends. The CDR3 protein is CATSDSKADQETQYF. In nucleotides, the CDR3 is TGTGCCACCAGTGATTCGAAGGCAGATCAAGAGACCCAGTACTTC.

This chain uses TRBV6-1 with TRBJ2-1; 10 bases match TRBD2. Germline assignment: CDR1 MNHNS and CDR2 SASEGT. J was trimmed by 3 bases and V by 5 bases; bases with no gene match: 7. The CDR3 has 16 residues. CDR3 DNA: TGTGCCAGCAGTTCCTGGACTAGCGGTATCTACAATGAGCAGTTCTTC. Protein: CASSSWTSGIYNEQFF.

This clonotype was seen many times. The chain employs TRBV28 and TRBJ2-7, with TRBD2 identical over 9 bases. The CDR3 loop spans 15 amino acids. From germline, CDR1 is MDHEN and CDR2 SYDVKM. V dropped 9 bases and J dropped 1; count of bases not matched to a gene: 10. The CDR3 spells CASAPLAGSSYEQYF. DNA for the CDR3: TGTGCCAGTGCCCCGCTAGCGGGATCGTCCTACGAGCAGTACTTC.

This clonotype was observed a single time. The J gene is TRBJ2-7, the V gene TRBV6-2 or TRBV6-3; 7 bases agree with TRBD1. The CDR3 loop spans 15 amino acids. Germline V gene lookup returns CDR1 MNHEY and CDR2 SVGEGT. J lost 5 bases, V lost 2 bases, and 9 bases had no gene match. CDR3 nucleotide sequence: TGTGCCAGCAGTTACCCCGAGACAGGGTTTCACGAGCAGTACTTC. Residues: CASSYPETGFHEQYF.

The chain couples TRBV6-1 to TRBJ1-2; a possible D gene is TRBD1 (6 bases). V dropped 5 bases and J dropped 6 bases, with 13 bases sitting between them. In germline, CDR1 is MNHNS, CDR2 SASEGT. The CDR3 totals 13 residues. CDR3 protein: CASSRGLFNGYTF. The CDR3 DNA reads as TGTGCCAGCAGTCGGGGGCTATTCAATGGCTACACCTTC.

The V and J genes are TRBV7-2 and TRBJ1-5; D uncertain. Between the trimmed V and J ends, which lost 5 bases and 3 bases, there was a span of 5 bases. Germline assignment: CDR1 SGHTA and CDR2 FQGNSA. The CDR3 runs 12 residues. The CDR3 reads CASSGLNQPQHF. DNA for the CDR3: TGTGCCAGCAGCGGGCTCAATCAGCCCCAGCATTTT.

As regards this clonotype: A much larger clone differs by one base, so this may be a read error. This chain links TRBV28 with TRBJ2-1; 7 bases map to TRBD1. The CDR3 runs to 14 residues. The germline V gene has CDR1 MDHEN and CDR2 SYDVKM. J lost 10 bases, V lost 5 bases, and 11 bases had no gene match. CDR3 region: CASSPGTETYEQFF. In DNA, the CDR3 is TGTGCCAGCAGTCCCGGGACAGAGACCTACGAGCAGTTCTTC.

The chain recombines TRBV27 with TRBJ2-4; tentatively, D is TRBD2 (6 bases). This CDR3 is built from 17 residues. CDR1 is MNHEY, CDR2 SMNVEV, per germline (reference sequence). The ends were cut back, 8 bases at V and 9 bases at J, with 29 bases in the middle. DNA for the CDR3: TGTGCCAGCGGTCCCCAATCGGCGGGATGTTTGAGGGGCATTCAGTACTTC. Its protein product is CASGPQSAGCLRGIQYF.

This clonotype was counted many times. CDR3: CATSDFGQGAGELFF. DNA of the CDR3: TGTGCCACCAGTGATTTCGGACAGGGGGCCGGGGAGCTGTTTTTT. J is TRBJ2-2 and V is TRBV24-1; 10 bases align to TRBD1. The CDR3 has 15 amino acids. CDR1 and CDR2 (germline): KGHDR, SFDVKD. J gave up 6 bases and V 1 base, and 1 base lay outside the gene matches.

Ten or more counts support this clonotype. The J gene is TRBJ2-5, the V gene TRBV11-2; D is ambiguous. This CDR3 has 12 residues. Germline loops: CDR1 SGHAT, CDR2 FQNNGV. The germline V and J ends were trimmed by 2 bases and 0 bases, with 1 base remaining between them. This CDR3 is CASSLNQETQYF. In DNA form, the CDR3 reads TGTGCCAGCAGCTTAAACCAAGAGACCCAGTACTTC. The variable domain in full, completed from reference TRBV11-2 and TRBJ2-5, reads EAGVAQSPRYKIIEKRQSVAFWCNPISGHATLYWYQQILGQGPKLLIQFQNNGVVDDSQLPKDRFSAERLKGVDSTLKIQPAKLEDSAVYLCASSLNQETQYFGPGTRLLVL.

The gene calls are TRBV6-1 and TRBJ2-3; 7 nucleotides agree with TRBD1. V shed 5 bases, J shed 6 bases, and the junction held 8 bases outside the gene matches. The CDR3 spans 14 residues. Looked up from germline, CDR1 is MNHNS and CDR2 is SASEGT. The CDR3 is CASSKRQGSDTQYF. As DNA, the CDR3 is TGTGCCAGCAGTAAAAGACAGGGATCCGATACGCAGTATTTT.

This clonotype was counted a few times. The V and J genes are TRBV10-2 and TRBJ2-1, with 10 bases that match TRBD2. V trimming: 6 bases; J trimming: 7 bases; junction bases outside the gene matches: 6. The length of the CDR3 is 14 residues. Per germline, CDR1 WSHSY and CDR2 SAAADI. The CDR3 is CASRLTSGWNEQFF. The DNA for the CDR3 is TGCGCCAGCAGGTTGACTAGCGGGTGGAATGAGCAGTTCTTC.

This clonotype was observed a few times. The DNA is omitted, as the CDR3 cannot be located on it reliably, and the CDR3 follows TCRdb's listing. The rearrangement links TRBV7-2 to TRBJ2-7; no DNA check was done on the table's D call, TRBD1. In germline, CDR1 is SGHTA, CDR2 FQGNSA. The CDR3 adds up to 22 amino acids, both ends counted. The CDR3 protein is CASSFYICSAREDWTETYEQYF.

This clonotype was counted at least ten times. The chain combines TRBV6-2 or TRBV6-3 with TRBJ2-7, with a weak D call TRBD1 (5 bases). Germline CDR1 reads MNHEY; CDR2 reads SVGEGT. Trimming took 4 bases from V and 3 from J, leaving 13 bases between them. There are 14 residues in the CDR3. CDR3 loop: CASSFPGPYYEQYF. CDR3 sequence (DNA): TGTGCCAGCAGTTTCCCAGGGCCCTACTACGAGCAGTACTTC.